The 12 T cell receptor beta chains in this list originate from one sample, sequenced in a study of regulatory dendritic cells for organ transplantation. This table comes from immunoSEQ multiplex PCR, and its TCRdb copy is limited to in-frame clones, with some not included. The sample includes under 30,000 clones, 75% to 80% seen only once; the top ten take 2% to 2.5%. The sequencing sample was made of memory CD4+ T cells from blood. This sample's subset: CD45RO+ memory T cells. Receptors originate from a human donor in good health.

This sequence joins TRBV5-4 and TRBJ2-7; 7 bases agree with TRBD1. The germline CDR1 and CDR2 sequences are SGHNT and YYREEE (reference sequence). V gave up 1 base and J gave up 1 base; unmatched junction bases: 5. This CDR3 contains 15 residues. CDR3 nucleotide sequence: TGTGCCAGCAGCTTGCCTCTGACAGGGTCCTACGAGCAGTACTTC. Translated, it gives CASSLPLTGSYEQYF.

The CDR3 DNA reads as TGTGCCATCTCGAGGGACAGTCCGGATGGCTACACCTTC. The encoded protein is CAISRDSPDGYTF. The V and J genes are TRBV10-3 and TRBJ1-2; 7 bases align to TRBD1. Trimming at V came to 8 bases and at J to 6 bases, leaving 9 bases not matched to a gene. The CDR3 has 13 residues. Germline CDR1 is ENHRY and CDR2 is SYGVKD.

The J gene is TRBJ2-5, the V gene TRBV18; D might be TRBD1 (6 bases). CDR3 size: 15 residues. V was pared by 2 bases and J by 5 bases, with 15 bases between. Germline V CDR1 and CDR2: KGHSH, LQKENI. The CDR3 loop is CASSPGAGAYETQYF. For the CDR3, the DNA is TGTGCCAGCTCACCAGGTGCAGGGGCGTATGAGACCCAGTACTTC.

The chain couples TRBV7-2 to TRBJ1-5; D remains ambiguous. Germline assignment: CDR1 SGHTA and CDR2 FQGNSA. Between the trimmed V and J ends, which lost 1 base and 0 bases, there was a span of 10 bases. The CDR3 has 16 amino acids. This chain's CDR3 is CASSLVGGGSNQPQHF. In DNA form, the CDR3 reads TGTGCCAGCAGCTTAGTCGGCGGCGGTAGCAATCAGCCCCAGCATTTT.

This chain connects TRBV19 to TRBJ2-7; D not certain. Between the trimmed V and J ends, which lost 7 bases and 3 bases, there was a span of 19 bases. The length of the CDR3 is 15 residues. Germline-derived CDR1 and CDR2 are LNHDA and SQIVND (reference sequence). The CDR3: CASTVAVRSLYEQYF. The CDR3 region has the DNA TGTGCCAGTACCGTCGCTGTTCGTTCCCTCTACGAGCAGTACTTC.

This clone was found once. CDR3 protein: CASSETRSRPEAFF. CDR3 nucleotide sequence: TGCGCCAGCAGTGAGACGAGAAGTCGCCCTGAAGCTTTCTTT. V usage is TRBV10-2 and J usage is TRBJ1-1; D is undetermined. V was shortened by 2 bases and J by 6 bases, with 13 bases between the two germline ends. Germline V gene lookup returns CDR1 WSHSY and CDR2 SAAADI. The CDR3 runs to 14 residues.

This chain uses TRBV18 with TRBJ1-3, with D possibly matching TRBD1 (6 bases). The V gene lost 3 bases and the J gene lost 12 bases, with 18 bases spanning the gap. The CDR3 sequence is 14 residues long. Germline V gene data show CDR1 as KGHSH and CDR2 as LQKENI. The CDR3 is CASSPTQQGGNIYF. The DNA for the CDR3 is TGTGCCAGCTCACCGACCCAACAGGGCGGGAACATATATTTT.

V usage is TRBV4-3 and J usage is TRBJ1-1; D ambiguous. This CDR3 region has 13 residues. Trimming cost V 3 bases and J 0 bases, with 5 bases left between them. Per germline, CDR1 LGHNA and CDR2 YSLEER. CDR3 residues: CASSQAMNTEAFF. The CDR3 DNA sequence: TGCGCCAGCAGCCAGGCCATGAACACTGAAGCTTTCTTT.

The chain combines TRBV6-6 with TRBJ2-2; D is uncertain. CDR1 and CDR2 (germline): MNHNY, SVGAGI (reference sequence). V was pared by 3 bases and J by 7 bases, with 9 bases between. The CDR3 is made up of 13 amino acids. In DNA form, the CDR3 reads TGTGCCAGCAGTTATAAGGGAAACGGGGAGCTGTTTTTT. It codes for CASSYKGNGELFF.

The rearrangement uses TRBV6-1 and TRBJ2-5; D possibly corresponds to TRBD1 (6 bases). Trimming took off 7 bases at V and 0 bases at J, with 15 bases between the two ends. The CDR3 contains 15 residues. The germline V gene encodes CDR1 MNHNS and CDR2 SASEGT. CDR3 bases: TGTGCCAGCACCACGGACAGACTGTACCAAGAGACCCAGTACTTC. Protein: CASTTDRLYQETQYF.

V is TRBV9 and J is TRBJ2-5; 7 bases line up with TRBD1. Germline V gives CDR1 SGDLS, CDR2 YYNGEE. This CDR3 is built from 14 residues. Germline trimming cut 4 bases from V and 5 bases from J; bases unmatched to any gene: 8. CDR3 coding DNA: TGTGCCAGCAGCTCGACAGGGATGGCCGAGACCCAGTACTTC. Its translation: CASSSTGMAETQYF.

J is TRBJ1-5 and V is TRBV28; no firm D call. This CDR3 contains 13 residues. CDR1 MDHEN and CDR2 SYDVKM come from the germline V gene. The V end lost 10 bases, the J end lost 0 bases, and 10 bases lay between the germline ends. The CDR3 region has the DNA TGTGCCATAAGGCAGGATAGCAATCAGCCCCAGCATTTT. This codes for CAIRQDSNQPQHF. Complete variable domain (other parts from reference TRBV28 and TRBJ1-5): DVKVTQSSRYLVKRTGEKVFLECVQDMDHENMFWYRQDPGLGLRLIYFSYDVKMKEKGDIPEGYSVSREKKERFSLILESASTNQTSMYLCAIRQDSNQPQHFGDGTRLSIL.